Sequencing of this T cell receptor beta chain was carried out in a study of cytomegalovirus exposure and HLA in healthy donors. General observations from the study: As a later analysis revealed, the rate of TCR association differed by HLA locus, with DRB1 most and HLA-C fewest. Links to common viral pathogens appeared, in a later analysis, for several of the most significant clusters. A few chains tied to CMV proved CMV antigen-specific in vitro.

In germline, CDR1 is SGHTA, CDR2 FQGTGA. The CDR3 covers 14 residues. Trimming took off 5 bases at V and 4 bases at J, with 12 bases between the two ends. PCR used 60 Vbeta primers and 13 Jbeta primers. The assay was immunoSEQ multiplex PCR, and TCRdb's table has in-frame clones only and misses some. The repertoire holds fewer than 200,000 clones, with around 78% as singletons. With respect to this clone: Its antigen remains unidentified.

The clonotype was recovered from a woman aged 25 to 39 in good health and CMV-seropositive. The chain links TRBV7-3 to TRBJ1-3; D uncertain. Input material: PBMCs. This CDR3 is CASSTTPEGNTIYF. DNA of the CDR3: TGTGCCAGCAGCACGACCCCGGAGGGAAACACCATATATTTT.